This T cell receptor (beta chain) stems from a study of blood T cell repertoires in COVID-19. Overall study context: Acute and convalescent COVID-19 samples came from the United States, Italy and Spain. PBMCs, B-cell-depleted T cells, or T cells provided the cDNA or gDNA that made up the material.

Enrolment of Seattle patients took place during active infection, and they were followed longitudinally. Original processing methods: Estimation of nucleated cell counts relied on the amplification of reference gene primers. Sequencing used immunoSEQ multiplex PCR; TCRdb keeps in-frame clones, though not all of them. V, J and clone size reflect that table, while D and trimming were determined from the DNA. The profile shows 210,000 or so clones, approximately 85% of them singletons. The V end lost 0 bases, the J end lost 8 bases, and 13 bases lay between the germline ends. The CDR3 runs 15 residues. Germline V gene sequence: CDR1 WSHSY, CDR2 SAAADI.

The sequencing input was peripheral blood. This sequence was found in a man aged 45 to 65 with COVID-19, enrolled during active disease. J is TRBJ1-4 and V is TRBV10-2; D not certain. CDR3 coding DNA: TGCGCCAGCAGTGAGTCGATTATGGCCAGGGAAAAACTGTTTTTT. This gives the protein CASSESIMAREKLFF.